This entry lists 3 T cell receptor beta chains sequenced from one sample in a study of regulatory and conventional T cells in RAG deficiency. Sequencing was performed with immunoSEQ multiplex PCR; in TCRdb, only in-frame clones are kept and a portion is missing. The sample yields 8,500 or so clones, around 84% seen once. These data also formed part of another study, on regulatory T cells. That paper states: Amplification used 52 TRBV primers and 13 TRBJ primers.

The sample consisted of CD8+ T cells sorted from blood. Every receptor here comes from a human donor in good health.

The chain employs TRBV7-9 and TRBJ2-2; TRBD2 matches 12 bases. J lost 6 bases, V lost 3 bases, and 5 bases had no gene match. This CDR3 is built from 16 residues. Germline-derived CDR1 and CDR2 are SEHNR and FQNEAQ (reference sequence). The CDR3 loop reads CASSFGLAGLAGELFF. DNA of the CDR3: TGTGCCAGCAGCTTTGGACTAGCGGGACTCGCCGGGGAGCTGTTTTTT.

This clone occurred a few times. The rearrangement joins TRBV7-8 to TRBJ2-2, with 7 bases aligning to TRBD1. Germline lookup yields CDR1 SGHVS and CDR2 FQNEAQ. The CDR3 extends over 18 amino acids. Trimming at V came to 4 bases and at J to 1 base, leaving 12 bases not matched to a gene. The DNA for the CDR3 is TGTGCCAGCAGCTCGTATACCGGGACAGTTAAGAACACCGGGGAGCTGTTTTTT. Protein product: CASSSYTGTVKNTGELFF.

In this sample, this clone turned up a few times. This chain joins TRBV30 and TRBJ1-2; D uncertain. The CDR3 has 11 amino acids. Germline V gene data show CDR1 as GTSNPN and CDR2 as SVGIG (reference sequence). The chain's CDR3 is CAGRVLGGYTF. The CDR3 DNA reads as TGTGCGGGAAGGGTGTTGGGTGGCTACACCTTC.